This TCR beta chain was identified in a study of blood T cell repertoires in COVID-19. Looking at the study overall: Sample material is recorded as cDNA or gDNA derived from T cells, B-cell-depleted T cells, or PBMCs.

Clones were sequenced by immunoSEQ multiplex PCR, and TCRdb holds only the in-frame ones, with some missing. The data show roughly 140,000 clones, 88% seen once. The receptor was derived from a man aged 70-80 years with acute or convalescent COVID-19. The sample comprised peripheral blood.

This chain's CDR3 is CSAATLETQYF. The DNA of the CDR3 is TGCAGTGCCGCAACCCTAGAGACGCAGTATTTT. The chain joins TRBV20-1 to TRBJ2-3, with D uncertain. Germline loops: CDR1 DFQATT, CDR2 SNEGSKA (reference sequence). The CDR3 length is 11 residues. The V end was cut by 6 bases, the J end by 9 bases, with 13 bases between.